A single sample gave rise to the 21 T cell receptor beta chains below, sequenced in a study of blood T cells in healthy people across ages. Sample-barcoded 5' priming and a J-beta primer mix drove a second PCR of 7 to 11 cycles. TCRdb re-derived calls from the 5' RACE reads in MiXCR, one entry per CDR3 protein. The data show 980,000 or so distinct CDR3 sequences, around 48% seen once. Sequencing was done on a sample of blood. These receptors originate from a man aged 25-45 years in good health.

J is TRBJ2-4 and V is TRBV6-1; D may be TRBD1 or TRBD2 (5 bases each). With the DNA end fitting TRBJ2-7 better, the J assignment may be wrong. CDR3 length: 15 amino acids. CDR1 is MNHNS and CDR2 is SASEGT in the germline V gene. The CDR3 loop reads CASSVDGTRPYEQYF. CDR3 in DNA: TGTGCCAGCAGTGTTGATGGGACGAGACCCTACGAGCAGTACTTC.

V is TRBV6-1 and J is TRBJ1-1; 8 nucleotides match TRBD1. Germline assignment: CDR1 MNHNS and CDR2 SASEGT. With 5 bases clipped from V and 0 bases from J, the junction kept 8 bases outside the gene matches. CDR3 size: 16 residues. Here the CDR3 DNA reads TGTGCCAGCAGTCCCGGGACAGGCCGAATGAACACTGAAGCTTTCTTT. It specifies CASSPGTGRMNTEAFF.

This clonotype was picked up many times. The chain is built from TRBV5-1 and TRBJ1-5, with D maybe TRBD1 (6 bases). Germline V gene lookup returns CDR1 SGHRS and CDR2 YFSETQ. This CDR3 has 15 residues. Between the trimmed V and J ends, which lost 4 bases and 0 bases, there was a span of 11 bases. CDR3: CASSLGGGSNQPQHF. CDR3 in DNA: TGCGCCAGCAGCCTGGGGGGCGGTAGCAATCAGCCCCAGCATTTT.

Only a few counts were recorded for this clonotype. The V gene is TRBV11-3, the J gene TRBJ2-1, with 9 nucleotides matching TRBD1. Germline V gene sequence: CDR1 SGHNT, CDR2 YENEEA. The CDR3 sequence is 16 residues long. V trimming: 1 base; J trimming: 5 bases; junction bases outside the gene matches: 6. The DNA of the CDR3 is TGTGCCAGCAGCTTAGGTGGGACAGGGACGGACAATGAGCAGTTCTTC. Amino acids: CASSLGGTGTDNEQFF.

This chain links TRBV27 with TRBJ2-3; weak D call: TRBD2 (5 bases). Germline V gene data show CDR1 as MNHEY and CDR2 as SMNVEV (reference sequence). CDR3 length equals 15 residues. Trimming stripped 3 bases from V and 4 bases from J, with 14 bases between. The DNA for the CDR3 is TGTGCCAGCAGTTTCAATGGACTCGGGGCAGATACGCAGTATTTT. This sequence encodes CASSFNGLGADTQYF.

This clonotype was counted only a few times. This chain joins TRBV4-2 and TRBJ2-3; D uncertain. Germline CDR1 and CDR2: LGHNA and YNFKEQ. The CDR3 totals 13 residues. V lost 0 bases and J 4 bases, leaving 5 bases between the germline ends. The CDR3 bases are TGTGCCAGCAGCCAAGAGCTCGCAGATACGCAGTATTTT. Amino acid sequence: CASSQELADTQYF.

This clonotype was recorded a few times. The chain joins TRBV20-1 to TRBJ2-7, with 7 bases that match TRBD1. The CDR3 is made up of 13 amino acids. Germline V CDR1 and CDR2: DFQATT, SNEGSKA (reference sequence). V trimming: 3 bases; J trimming: 3 bases; junction bases outside the gene matches: 5. The CDR3 coding sequence is TGCAGTGCTAGCCCGAGGGGGCTCTACGAGCAGTACTTC. Residues: CSASPRGLYEQYF.

This clonotype came up a few times. The chain has TRBV5-1 and TRBJ2-3, with 13 positions matching TRBD2. The CDR3 is made up of 17 amino acids. J gave up 3 bases and V 4 bases, and 8 bases lay outside the gene matches. Per germline, CDR1 SGHRS and CDR2 YFSETQ. CDR3 protein: CASSHRLAGGRTDTQYF. Written as DNA, the CDR3 is TGCGCCAGCAGCCATCGACTAGCGGGGGGCCGTACAGATACGCAGTATTTT.

This clonotype was counted between two and nine times. The J gene is TRBJ1-1, the V gene TRBV28; D gene uncertain. Trimming stripped 5 bases from V and 0 bases from J, with 4 bases between. In germline, CDR1 is MDHEN, CDR2 SYDVKM. This CDR3 comprises 12 residues. CDR3 residues: CASSVLNTEAFF. Here the CDR3 DNA reads TGTGCCAGCAGTGTTCTGAACACTGAAGCTTTCTTT.

This clonotype appeared a few times. The chain is built from TRBV7-9 and TRBJ2-1; TRBD2 aligns across 7 bases. After removal of 3 bases from V and 6 bases from J, the junction contained 11 bases not matched to a gene. Germline lookup yields CDR1 SEHNR and CDR2 FQNEAQ (reference sequence). The CDR3 is 16 amino acids. CDR3 amino acids: CASSFGGGVEVNEQFF. The DNA for the CDR3 is TGTGCCAGCAGCTTCGGTGGGGGGGTTGAAGTCAATGAGCAGTTCTTC. Full variable domain (missing parts from reference TRBV7-9 and TRBJ2-1): DTGVSQNPRHKITKRGQNVTFRCDPISEHNRLYWYRQTLGQGPEFLTYFQNEAQLEKSRLLSDRFSAERPKGSFSTLEIQRTEQGDSAMYLCASSFGGGVEVNEQFFGPGTRLTVL.

The genes are TRBV5-6 and TRBJ2-2, with 13 nucleotides matching TRBD2. The CDR3 extends over 17 amino acids. The germline gives CDR1 SGHDT, CDR2 YYEEEE. V shed 4 bases, J shed 6 bases, and the junction held 9 bases outside the gene matches. The DNA of the CDR3 is TGTGCCAGCAGCCCCGACGGACTAGCGGGGGATTCCGGGGAGCTGTTTTTT. Translated: CASSPDGLAGDSGELFF.

The chain recombines TRBV6-2 or TRBV6-3 with TRBJ2-2, with 9 bases lining up with TRBD1. The CDR3 loop spans 17 amino acids. Germline-derived CDR1 and CDR2 are MNHEY and SVGEGT. Unmatched junction bases numbered 16, after V lost 7 bases and J lost 7 bases. In DNA, the CDR3 is TGTGCCAGCACTTTAATCACAGGGGGCCTCCGTGACGGGGAGCTGTTTTTT. This gives the protein CASTLITGGLRDGELFF.

This clonotype was counted between two and nine times. This chain joins TRBV7-9 and TRBJ2-2; TRBD1 matches 8 bases. CDR1 SEHNR and CDR2 FQNEAQ come from the germline V gene (reference sequence). This CDR3 spans 17 amino acids. V lost 2 bases to trimming and J lost 1 base; unmatched junction nucleotides: 6. The CDR3 nucleotides read TGTGCCAGCAGCTTATACACTGGGACAGGGAACACCGGGGAGCTGTTTTTT. As protein: CASSLYTGTGNTGELFF.

This clonotype was picked up a small number of times. The chain joins TRBV6-5 to TRBJ1-5, with no clear D. Germline assignment: CDR1 MNHEY and CDR2 SVGAGI. The V end lost 0 bases, the J end lost 9 bases, and 9 bases lay between the germline ends. The CDR3 has 13 amino acids. CDR3 nucleotide sequence: TGTGCCAGCAGTTACTCGTGGGATCGGCCCCAGCATTTT. It is translated as CASSYSWDRPQHF.

In its sample, this clonotype was seen a few times. V and J are TRBV2 and TRBJ1-2; D uncertain. CDR1 and CDR2 from the germline V gene are SNHLY and FYNNEI. Trimming pared 1 base from V and 6 bases from J, leaving 6 bases between. The CDR3 spans 12 residues. CDR3 protein: CASSEGPDGYTF. The CDR3 DNA follows: TGTGCCAGCAGTGAAGGTCCGGATGGCTACACCTTC. The full variable domain, with the rest looked up from reference TRBV2 and TRBJ1-2, is EPEVTQTPSHQVTQMGQEVILRCVPISNHLYFYWYRQILGQKVEFLVSFYNNEISEKSEIFDDQFSVERPDGSNFTLKIRSTKLEDSAMYFCASSEGPDGYTFGSGTRLTVV.

The rearrangement uses TRBV3-1 and TRBJ2-1, with 7 bases aligning to TRBD1. The CDR3 is made up of 18 amino acids. V lost 4 bases to trimming and J lost 0 bases; unmatched junction nucleotides: 12. Germline CDR1 and CDR2: LGHDT and YNNKEL (reference sequence). In DNA form, the CDR3 reads TGTGCCAGCAGCCGCCCTCGGGCAGGGGGTATCTCCTACAATGAGCAGTTCTTC. Translated: CASSRPRAGGISYNEQFF.

This clonotype has a count of ten or more. The genes are TRBV5-1 and TRBJ2-7, with 7 bases that match TRBD2. The junction had 0 bases not matched to a gene; V was cut back by 4 bases and J by 5 bases. Germline loops: CDR1 SGHRS, CDR2 YFSETQ. The CDR3 is 11 amino acids. CDR3 residues: CASSGTNEQYF. CDR3 coding DNA: TGCGCCAGCAGCGGGACTAACGAGCAGTACTTC.

This clonotype was recorded a few times. The chain recombines TRBV3-1 with TRBJ2-5; possible D gene TRBD1, 5 bases. The DNA end is more similar to TRBJ2-7, so the J call may be wrong. Germline values: CDR1 LGHDT, CDR2 YNNKEL (reference sequence). The CDR3 spans 13 residues. Here the CDR3 DNA reads TGTGCCAGCAGCCAAATGCAGGGCAACGAGCAGTACTTC. Its translation: CASSQMQGNEQYF.

This clonotype is a singleton in its sample. The rearrangement joins TRBV20-1 to TRBJ1-1; TRBD1 might be the D (6 bases). The germline gives CDR1 DFQATT, CDR2 SNEGSKA (reference sequence). This CDR3 has 17 amino acids. The ends were cut back, 7 bases at V and 8 bases at J, with 32 bases in the middle. CDR3 coding DNA: TGCAGTGGGAGGAGCCATGGAGGGACATTGACAGGAGGGGAAGCTTTCTTT. As protein: CSGRSHGGTLTGGEAFF.

The gene calls are TRBV27 and TRBJ1-1; TRBD1 might be the D (5 bases). The germline V and J ends were trimmed by 6 bases and 1 base, with 9 bases remaining between them. The CDR3 sequence is 13 residues long. The V gene's germline CDR1 is MNHEY and CDR2 SMNVEV (reference sequence). The chain's CDR3 is CASRATGNTEAFF. CDR3 DNA: TGTGCCAGCAGGGCCACAGGGAACACTGAAGCTTTCTTT.

This chain uses TRBV29-1 with TRBJ1-2; 12 bases align to TRBD1. In germline, CDR1 is SQVTM, CDR2 ANQGSEA. J was trimmed by 8 bases and V by 7 bases; bases with no gene match: 8. The CDR3 extends over 13 amino acids. CDR3 sequence: CSAPGQGAVGYTF. The DNA of the CDR3 is TGCAGCGCTCCGGGACAGGGGGCTGTCGGCTACACCTTC.